The following is a T cell receptor (beta chain) sequence with its context. Individuals aged 18 to 89 years were recruited from about two dozen US areas. Participants reported their clinical history, and cohort assignment relied on those reports. This entry comes from a study of blood T cell repertoires in COVID-19. Study-level background: PBMCs, B-cell-depleted T cells, or T cells were the source of the cDNA or gDNA that made up the material.

This CDR3 region has 14 residues. The germline V gene encodes CDR1 MDHEN and CDR2 SYDVKM. J gave up 2 bases and V 4 bases, and 4 bases lay outside the gene matches. In the original processing: Estimates of nucleated cell counts were drawn from the amplification of reference gene primers. Produced via immunoSEQ multiplex PCR; TCRdb's table is partial and in-frame only. From that table come the V and J calls and clone size; the DNA was used to work out D and trimming. This table has over 130,000 clones, around four fifths appearing once. The TCR comes from a woman aged 45-59 years with acute COVID-19. Input material: PBMCs or T cells enriched from blood (not recorded which). V is TRBV28 and J is TRBJ2-5; 7 bases align to TRBD1. The CDR3 reads CASSSGGAQETQYF. The CDR3 nucleotides read TGTGCCAGCAGTTCAGGGGGAGCACAAGAGACCCAGTACTTC.